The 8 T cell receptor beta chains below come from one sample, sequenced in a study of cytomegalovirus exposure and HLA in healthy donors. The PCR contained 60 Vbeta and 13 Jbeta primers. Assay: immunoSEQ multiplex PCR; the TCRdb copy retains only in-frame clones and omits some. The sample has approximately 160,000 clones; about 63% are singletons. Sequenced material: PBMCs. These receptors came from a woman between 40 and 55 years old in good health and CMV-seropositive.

This CDR3 is CASSLAGTGTDTQYF. Written as DNA, the CDR3 is TGCGCCAGCAGCTTGGCCGGGACAGGGACAGATACGCAGTATTTT. The chain recombines TRBV5-1 with TRBJ2-3; TRBD1 aligns across 9 bases. V lost 0 bases and J lost 3; bases outside the gene matches: 2. Germline V gives CDR1 SGHRS, CDR2 YFSETQ. The length of the CDR3 is 15 residues.

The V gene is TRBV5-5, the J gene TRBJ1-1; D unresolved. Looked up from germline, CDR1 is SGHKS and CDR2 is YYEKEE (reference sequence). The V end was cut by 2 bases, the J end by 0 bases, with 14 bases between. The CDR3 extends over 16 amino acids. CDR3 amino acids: CASSLLGVGVNTEAFF. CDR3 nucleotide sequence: TGTGCCAGCAGCTTACTAGGAGTCGGGGTGAACACTGAAGCTTTCTTT.

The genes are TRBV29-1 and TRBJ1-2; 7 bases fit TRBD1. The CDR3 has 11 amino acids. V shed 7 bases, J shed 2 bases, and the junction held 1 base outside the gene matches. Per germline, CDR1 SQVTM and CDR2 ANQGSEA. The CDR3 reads CSAGQNYGYTF. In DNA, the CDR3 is TGCAGCGCGGGACAGAACTATGGCTACACCTTC.

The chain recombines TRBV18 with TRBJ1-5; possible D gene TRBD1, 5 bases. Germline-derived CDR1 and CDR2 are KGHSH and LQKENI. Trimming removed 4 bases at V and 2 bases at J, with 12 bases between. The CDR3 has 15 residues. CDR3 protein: CASSQSGNGNQPQHF. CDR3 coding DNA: TGTGCCAGCTCACAATCAGGGAATGGCAATCAGCCCCAGCATTTT.

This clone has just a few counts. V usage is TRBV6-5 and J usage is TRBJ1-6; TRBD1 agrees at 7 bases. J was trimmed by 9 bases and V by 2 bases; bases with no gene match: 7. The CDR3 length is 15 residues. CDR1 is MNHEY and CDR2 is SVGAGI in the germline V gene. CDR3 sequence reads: CASSYGGTAGSPLHF. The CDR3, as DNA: TGTGCCAGCAGTTACGGGGGGACAGCTGGTTCACCCCTCCACTTT.

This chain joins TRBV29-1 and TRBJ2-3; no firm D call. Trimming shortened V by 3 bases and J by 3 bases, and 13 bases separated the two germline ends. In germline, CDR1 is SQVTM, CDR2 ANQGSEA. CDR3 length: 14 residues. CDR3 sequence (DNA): TGCAGCGTTGACGGTCTCCAGGCTACAGATACGCAGTATTTT. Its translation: CSVDGLQATDTQYF.

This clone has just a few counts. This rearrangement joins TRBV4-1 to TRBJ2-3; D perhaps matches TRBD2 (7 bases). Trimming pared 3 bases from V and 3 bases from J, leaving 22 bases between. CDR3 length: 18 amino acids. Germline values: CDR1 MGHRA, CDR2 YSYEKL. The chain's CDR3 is CASSQPRGGAQATDTQYF. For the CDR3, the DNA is TGCGCCAGCAGCCAGCCCCGAGGGGGGGCGCAGGCGACAGATACGCAGTATTTT.

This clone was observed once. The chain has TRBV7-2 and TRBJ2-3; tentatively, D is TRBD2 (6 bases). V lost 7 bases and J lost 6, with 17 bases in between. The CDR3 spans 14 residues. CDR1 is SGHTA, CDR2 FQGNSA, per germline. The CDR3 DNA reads TGTGCCAGCATCATGGACTCGGCGGGGGATACGCAGTATTTT. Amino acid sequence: CASIMDSAGDTQYF.